These 23 T cell receptor beta chains share one sample of origin, sequenced in a study of shared clonotypes between healthy human individuals. Naive CD8 cells, CD45RO-negative and positively selected for CCR7, excluded terminally differentiated effector memory CD45RA+ cells. Profiled with immunoSEQ multiplex PCR; TCRdb holds only in-frame clones, not every one. The sample yields around 2,000,000 clones, 85% to 95% seen once. Material: naive CD8+ T cells sorted from blood. All receptors come from a man aged 18 to 30 in good health.

This clone was recorded only once. The V and J genes are TRBV9 and TRBJ2-1, with a possible D match to TRBD2 (6 bases). Trimming took 4 bases from V and 3 from J, leaving 14 bases between them. This CDR3 contains 15 residues. The germline CDR1 and CDR2 sequences are SGDLS and YYNGEE. CDR3 residues: CASSPWRGNYNEQFF. CDR3 DNA sequence: TGTGCCAGCAGCCCCTGGCGGGGAAACTACAATGAGCAGTTCTTC.

This clone appeared once. V usage is TRBV6-4 and J usage is TRBJ1-1; 7 bases line up with TRBD1. The CDR3 is 15 amino acids. Germline loops: CDR1 MRHNA, CDR2 SNTAGT. J gave up 6 bases and V 0 bases, and 7 bases lay outside the gene matches. The CDR3 here is CASSDSPGGSAEAFF. DNA for the CDR3: TGTGCCAGCAGTGACTCGCCAGGGGGGTCGGCTGAAGCTTTCTTT.

The chain has TRBV4-1 and TRBJ2-7; 11 bases map to TRBD2. The CDR3 is 16 amino acids. J gave up 2 bases and V 2 bases, and 5 bases lay outside the gene matches. Germline-derived CDR1 and CDR2 are MGHRA and YSYEKL. CDR3 amino acids: CASSQKTSGVAYEQYF. The CDR3 bases are TGCGCCAGCAGCCAAAAGACTAGCGGGGTAGCCTACGAGCAGTACTTC.

The chain couples TRBV4-1 to TRBJ2-7; 7 positions agree with TRBD2. The CDR3 sequence is 16 residues long. V was pared by 0 bases and J by 6 bases, with 11 bases of the junction left unmatched. CDR1 and CDR2 (germline): MGHRA, YSYEKL. This CDR3 is CASSQETSLALLEQYF. Written as DNA, the CDR3 is TGCGCCAGCAGCCAAGAAACCTCACTAGCGCTCCTCGAGCAGTACTTC.

The CDR3 protein is CASSLEGPGTQETQYF. CDR3 sequence (DNA): TGTGCCAGCAGCTTAGAGGGCCCAGGAACCCAAGAGACCCAGTACTTC. This chain joins TRBV7-8 and TRBJ2-5; D is unresolved. V dropped 1 base and J dropped 1 base, with 13 bases sitting between them. CDR1 is SGHVS and CDR2 is FQNEAQ in the germline V gene. CDR3 length: 16 amino acids.

This clone appeared a single time. The V and J genes are TRBV7-9 and TRBJ2-5; D is possibly TRBD1 (6 bases). This CDR3 comprises 15 residues. Per germline, CDR1 SEHNR and CDR2 FQNEAQ (reference sequence). V was pared by 4 bases and J by 2 bases, with 14 bases between. The CDR3 nucleotides are TGTGCCAGCAGCTCATCCCCCGGGACACAAGAGACCCAGTACTTC. Translated, it gives CASSSSPGTQETQYF. The full variable domain, its missing parts supplied by reference TRBV7-9 and TRBJ2-5, is DTGVSQNPRHKITKRGQNVTFRCDPISEHNRLYWYRQTLGQGPEFLTYFQNEAQLEKSRLLSDRFSAERPKGSFSTLEIQRTEQGDSAMYLCASSSSPGTQETQYFGPGTRLLVL.

The rearrangement joins TRBV4-1 to TRBJ2-7; D not resolved. From germline, CDR1 is MGHRA and CDR2 YSYEKL. This CDR3 spans 16 amino acids. V lost 1 base and J 3 bases, leaving 16 bases between the germline ends. The CDR3 region has the DNA TGCGCCAGCAGCCAAGTTTCGGGCCCTCCGGGCTACGAGCAGTACTTC. The encoded protein is CASSQVSGPPGYEQYF.

J is TRBJ2-7 and V is TRBV6-5; a weak D match, TRBD1 (5 bases). This CDR3 has 13 amino acids. V was pared by 2 bases and J by 3 bases, with 8 bases between. CDR1 MNHEY and CDR2 SVGAGI come from the germline V gene. The CDR3 reads CASSYDGHYEQYF. In DNA, the CDR3 is TGTGCCAGCAGTTACGACGGACACTACGAGCAGTACTTC.

Concerning this clone itself: The same CDR3 can be traced to other DNA sequences in this sample. This chain connects TRBV7-9 to TRBJ2-7; D is unresolved. V dropped 0 bases and J dropped 2 bases, with 2 bases sitting between them. Germline V lookup: CDR1 SEHNR, CDR2 FQNEAQ (reference sequence). The CDR3 length is 12 residues. The CDR3 is CASSLAPYEQYF. The CDR3 nucleotides are TGTGCCAGCAGCTTAGCTCCCTACGAGCAGTACTTC. The variable domain in full, completed from reference TRBV7-9 and TRBJ2-7, reads DTGVSQNPRHKITKRGQNVTFRCDPISEHNRLYWYRQTLGQGPEFLTYFQNEAQLEKSRLLSDRFSAERPKGSFSTLEIQRTEQGDSAMYLCASSLAPYEQYFGPGTRLTVT.

This chain connects TRBV4-1 to TRBJ2-1, with TRBD2 identical over 14 bases. The CDR3 contains 19 residues. CDR1 MGHRA and CDR2 YSYEKL come from the germline V gene. The trim removed 3 bases at V and 2 bases at J, leaving 9 bases unmatched. Here the CDR3 reads CASSQYGTSGGNTYNEQFF. The CDR3, as DNA: TGCGCCAGCAGCCAGTACGGGACTAGCGGGGGAAATACCTACAATGAGCAGTTCTTC.

This clone was observed a single time. The chain is built from TRBV10-3 and TRBJ2-2; D is perhaps TRBD1 (6 bases). V lost 6 bases and J lost 0, with 11 bases in between. In germline, CDR1 is ENHRY, CDR2 SYGVKD. CDR3 size: 15 residues. CDR3 in DNA: TGTGCCATCAGGGTACAGGGACCGAACACCGGGGAGCTGTTTTTT. As protein: CAIRVQGPNTGELFF.

This chain uses TRBV5-4 with TRBJ2-3, with 9 bases lining up with TRBD2. CDR1 is SGHNT, CDR2 YYREEE, per germline (reference sequence). Losses at the gene ends were 4 bases for V and 6 bases for J; bases not matched to a gene: 12. The CDR3 totals 16 residues. CDR3 in DNA: TGTGCCAGCAGCGCCTTGGGCGGGGGGGCTCTGGATACGCAGTATTTT. This codes for CASSALGGGALDTQYF.

The CDR3 DNA reads TGCGCCAGCAGCCAAGAACGGGGGACGCGGGCCTACGAGCAGTACTTC. Its protein product is CASSQERGTRAYEQYF. The rearrangement joins TRBV4-1 to TRBJ2-7, with D tentatively TRBD2 (6 bases). The germline V gene encodes CDR1 MGHRA and CDR2 YSYEKL. The CDR3 contains 16 residues. V lost 0 bases and J lost 2, with 14 bases in between.

The rearrangement links TRBV27 to TRBJ2-3; D call uncertain. The germline V gene encodes CDR1 MNHEY and CDR2 SMNVEV (reference sequence). Trimming removed 5 bases at V and 0 bases at J, with 15 bases between. CDR3 length: 16 amino acids. The CDR3: CASSPLRGSSTDTQYF. CDR3 in DNA: TGTGCCAGCAGTCCATTAAGAGGCAGTAGCACAGATACGCAGTATTTT.

V gene TRBV7-8 combines with J gene TRBJ2-7; the D is unclear. Trimming took off 1 base at V and 2 bases at J, with 18 bases between the two ends. CDR3 length equals 17 residues. The germline CDR1 and CDR2 sequences are SGHVS and FQNEAQ. The CDR3, as DNA: TGTGCCAGCAGCTTAGAATATATAGGAACGGAGACCTACGAGCAGTACTTC. It is translated as CASSLEYIGTETYEQYF.

The chain has TRBV2 and TRBJ1-2; D may be TRBD1 (6 bases). In germline, CDR1 is SNHLY, CDR2 FYNNEI. The V end lost 9 bases, the J end lost 6 bases, and 17 bases lay between the germline ends. The CDR3 sequence is 13 residues long. CDR3 coding DNA: TGTGCCAGGAACTCGCCAGGGGCCCATGGCTACACCTTC. It encodes CARNSPGAHGYTF.

The V call is TRBV10-1, the J call TRBJ2-2, with no clear D. Trimming shortened V by 3 bases and J by 2 bases, and 13 bases separated the two germline ends. Germline CDR1 reads WNHNN; CDR2 reads SYGVQD (reference sequence). This CDR3 region has 16 residues. The CDR3 protein is CASSDRQSLNTGELFF. The CDR3 DNA is TGCGCCAGCAGTGACCGGCAGTCGCTAAACACCGGGGAGCTGTTTTTT.

The gene calls are TRBV6-5 and TRBJ2-3, with TRBD2 as a possible D gene (6 bases). In germline, CDR1 is MNHEY, CDR2 SVGAGI. The CDR3 contains 14 residues. V shed 2 bases and J shed 5 bases, with 11 bases lying between them. The CDR3 DNA reads as TGTGCCAGCAGTTACGCCCCCGGGGGAGATACGCAGTATTTT. The encoded protein is CASSYAPGGDTQYF.

This clone was seen only once. V gene TRBV14 combines with J gene TRBJ2-3, with D perhaps matching TRBD2 (6 bases). Germline V lookup: CDR1 SGHDN, CDR2 FVKESK. Trimming shortened V by 0 bases and J by 0 bases, and 13 bases separated the two germline ends. CDR3 length: 17 residues. This CDR3 reads CASSQEPRLVSTDTQYF. The CDR3 DNA reads as TGTGCCAGCAGCCAAGAACCCCGACTAGTCAGCACAGATACGCAGTATTTT. Complete variable domain (other parts from reference TRBV14 and TRBJ2-3): EAGVTQFPSHSVIEKGQTVTLRCDPISGHDNLYWYRRVMGKEIKFLLHFVKESKQDESGMPNNRFLAERTGGTYSTLKVQPAELEDSGVYFCASSQEPRLVSTDTQYFGPGTRLTVL.

The V call is TRBV5-6, the J call TRBJ2-3; 7 bases map to TRBD1. V was pared by 4 bases and J by 4 bases, with 12 bases of the junction left unmatched. The CDR3 loop spans 16 amino acids. The germline gives CDR1 SGHDT, CDR2 YYEEEE. CDR3 region: CASSGQAAGNADTQYF. The CDR3 DNA reads as TGTGCCAGCAGCGGACAGGCGGCCGGCAATGCAGATACGCAGTATTTT.

The gene calls are TRBV7-2 and TRBJ1-5; 9 nucleotides match TRBD1. CDR3 size: 16 residues. Trimming at V came to 0 bases and at J to 6 bases, leaving 6 bases not matched to a gene. Germline V lookup: CDR1 SGHTA, CDR2 FQGNSA. The CDR3, as DNA: TGTGCCAGCAGCTTAGCCCTGACAGGGGGTAGTCAGCCCCAGCATTTT. Protein: CASSLALTGGSQPQHF.

This chain uses TRBV6-5 with TRBJ1-2; possibly TRBD1 for D (6 bases). Germline CDR1 is MNHEY and CDR2 is SVGAGI. Between the trimmed V and J ends, which lost 4 bases and 6 bases, there was a span of 12 bases. This CDR3 contains 13 residues. The CDR3 sequence: CASSSGGGHGYTF. CDR3 sequence (DNA): TGTGCCAGCAGTTCCGGCGGGGGGCATGGCTACACCTTC.

The chain carries TRBV6-5 and TRBJ2-1; 7 positions agree with TRBD2. The CDR3 has 15 amino acids. Germline V lookup: CDR1 MNHEY, CDR2 SVGAGI. Losses at the gene ends were 7 bases for V and 6 bases for J; bases not matched to a gene: 12. This CDR3 is CASTITGTKGNEQFF. Here the CDR3 DNA reads TGTGCCAGCACCATTACCGGGACTAAAGGCAATGAGCAGTTCTTC.